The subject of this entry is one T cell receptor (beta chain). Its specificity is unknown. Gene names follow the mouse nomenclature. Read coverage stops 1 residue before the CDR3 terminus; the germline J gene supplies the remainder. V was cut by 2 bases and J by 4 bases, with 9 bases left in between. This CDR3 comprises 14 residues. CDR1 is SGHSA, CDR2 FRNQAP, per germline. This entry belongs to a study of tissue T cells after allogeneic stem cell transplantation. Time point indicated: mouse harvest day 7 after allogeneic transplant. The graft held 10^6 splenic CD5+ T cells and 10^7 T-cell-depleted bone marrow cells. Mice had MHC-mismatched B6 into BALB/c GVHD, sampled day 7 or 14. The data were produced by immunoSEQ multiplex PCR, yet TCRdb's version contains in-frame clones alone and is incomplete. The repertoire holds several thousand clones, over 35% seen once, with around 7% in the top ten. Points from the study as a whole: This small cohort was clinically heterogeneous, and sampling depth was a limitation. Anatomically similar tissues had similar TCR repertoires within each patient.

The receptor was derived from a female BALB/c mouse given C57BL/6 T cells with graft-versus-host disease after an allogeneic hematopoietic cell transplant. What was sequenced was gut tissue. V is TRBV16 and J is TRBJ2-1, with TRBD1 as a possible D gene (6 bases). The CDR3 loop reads CASSLTGHYAEQFF. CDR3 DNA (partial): TGTGCAAGCAGCTTAACGGGACATTATGCTGAGCAGTTC.